A selection of T cell receptor beta chains follows, all from one sample in a study of blood T cell repertoires in COVID-19. Clones were read by immunoSEQ multiplex PCR, and TCRdb kept only the in-frame ones, dropping some. The table shows 250,000 to 300,000 clones, with approximately 90% occurring only once. Sequenced sample: peripheral blood. The receptors were sampled from a woman aged 45 to 65 with COVID-19, enrolled during active disease. CDR3s include the opening cysteine and the closing phenylalanine or tryptophan. D genes are given only for firm matches. The size of a clone is reported for some rows only, either as once, few or many, or as a class for expanded clones.

v_gene,abundance,d_gene,j_gene,CDR3aa,CDR3nt
TRBV5-1,-,-,TRBJ1-1,CASSRLGLRAEAFF,TGCGCCAGCAGCCGACTGGGGCTCAGGGCTGAAGCTTTCTTT
TRBV30,-,TRBD2,TRBJ2-1,CAWATTSGNRQFF,TGTGCCTGGGCCACTACGAGCGGGAACCGGCAGTTCTTC
TRBV7-2,-,TRBD2,TRBJ2-7,CASSQTSGRASEQYF,TGTGCCAGCAGCCAAACTAGCGGGAGGGCTAGCGAGCAGTACTTC
TRBV5-4,-,-,TRBJ1-3,CASSSGSGNTIYF,TGTGCCAGCAGCTCCGGGTCTGGAAACACCATATATTTT
TRBV12-3/TRBV12-4,-,TRBD1,TRBJ1-1,CASSLDRGTEAFF,TGTGCCAGCAGCCTTGACAGGGGGACTGAAGCTTTCTTT
TRBV27,-,-,TRBJ2-2,CASSPRGGGGTGELFF,TGTGCCAGCTCGCCTCGAGGGGGGGGCGGCACCGGGGAGCTGTTTTTT
TRBV9,-,TRBD1,TRBJ2-3,CASSPLDRITDTQYF,TGTGCCAGCAGCCCCCTGGACAGGATCACAGATACGCAGTATTTT
TRBV18,-,TRBD2,TRBJ2-7,CASSPGLAVTYEQYF,TGTGCCAGCTCACCGGGACTAGCGGTTACCTACGAGCAGTACTTC
TRBV30,-,TRBD1,TRBJ1-5,CAWSRNYGQGRVRGNQPQHF,TGTGCCTGGAGTCGGAACTATGGACAGGGGAGGGTCCGGGGCAATCAGCCCCAGCATTTT
TRBV10-3,-,-,TRBJ2-1,CAISDVGSQKTFSTYNEQFF,TGTGCCATCAGTGACGTAGGCTCACAGAAAACATTTAGTACTTATAATGAGCAGTTCTTC
TRBV3-1/TRBV3-2,-,-,TRBJ2-1,CASSQEGRKREQFF,TGTGCCAGCAGCCAAGAGGGCCGGAAGCGGGAGCAGTTCTTC
TRBV7-6,once,-,TRBJ1-3,CASTLNRRGNTIYF,TGTGCCAGCACTTTAAATCGTCGTGGAAACACCATATATTTT
TRBV6-5,-,-,TRBJ1-1,CASSRGGAEAFF,TGTGCCAGCAGCCGAGGGGGGGCTGAAGCTTTCTTT
TRBV29-1,-,TRBD1,TRBJ1-4,CSVETGGDEKLFF,TGCAGCGTTGAAACAGGGGGCGATGAAAAACTGTTTTTT
TRBV3-1/TRBV3-2,-,TRBD1,TRBJ1-2,CASSLQGLTNYGYTF,TGTGCCAGCAGTTTACAGGGGCTCACTAACTATGGCTACACCTTC
TRBV29-1,-,-,TRBJ1-1,CSVEDPGKAFF,TGCAGCGTTGAAGATCCGGGGAAAGCTTTCTTT
TRBV7-2,-,-,TRBJ2-7,CASSPEGGVASYEQYF,TGTGCCAGCAGCCCCGAGGGCGGGGTAGCCTCCTACGAGCAGTACTTC
TRBV18,-,TRBD1,TRBJ1-5,CASSPGLHRGGNQPQHF,TGTGCCAGCTCACCTGGGCTCCACAGGGGGGGCAATCAGCCCCAGCATTTT
TRBV4-3,-,-,TRBJ2-3,CASSQDGGSTDTQYF,TGCGCCAGCAGCCAAGACGGGGGTAGCACAGATACGCAGTATTTT
TRBV9,-,TRBD1,TRBJ1-6,CASSVTTGGNSPLHF,TGTGCCAGCAGCGTAACGACAGGGGGCAATTCACCCCTCCACTTT
TRBV5-1,-,TRBD1,TRBJ2-5,CASSFGRRTGQETQYF,TGCGCCAGCAGCTTTGGTCGCAGGACAGGCCAAGAGACCCAGTACTTC
TRBV29-1,-,-,TRBJ2-6,CSVGQGSRGANVLTF,TGCAGCGTTGGGCAGGGGAGTAGGGGGGCCAACGTCCTGACTTTC